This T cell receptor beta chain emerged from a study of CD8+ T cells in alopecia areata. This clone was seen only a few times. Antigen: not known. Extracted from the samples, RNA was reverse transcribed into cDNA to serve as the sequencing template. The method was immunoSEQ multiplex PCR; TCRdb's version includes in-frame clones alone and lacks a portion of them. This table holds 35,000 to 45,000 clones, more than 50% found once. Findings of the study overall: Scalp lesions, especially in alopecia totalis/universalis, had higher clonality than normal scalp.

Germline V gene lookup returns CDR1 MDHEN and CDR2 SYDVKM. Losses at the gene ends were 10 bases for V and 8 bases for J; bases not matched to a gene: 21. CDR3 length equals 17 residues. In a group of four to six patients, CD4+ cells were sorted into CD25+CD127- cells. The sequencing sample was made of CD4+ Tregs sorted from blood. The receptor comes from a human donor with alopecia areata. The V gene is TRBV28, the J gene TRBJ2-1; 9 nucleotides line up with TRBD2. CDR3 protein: CATSWLAGTAPTDEQFF. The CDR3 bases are TGTGCCACATCCTGGCTAGCGGGGACTGCTCCTACGGATGAGCAGTTCTTC.